This T cell receptor (beta chain) was documented in a study of post-analysis software for immune sequencing data. Study-wide results and limits: With TRBV5-6, TRBV5-1 and TRBV20-1 included, roughly five TRBV segments were more frequent in patients than in controls. The normalized Chao1 diversity of multiple sclerosis patients was significantly lower than that of controls.

This clonotype appeared a few times. The antigen remains undetermined. Sequence at one end of the junction differs from germline and may be a read error. The CDR3 runs to 16 residues. Looked up from germline, CDR1 is SSHAT and CDR2 is FNYEAQ (reference sequence). Sequencing libraries made from TCR beta cDNA carried unique molecular identifiers. T cells numbering 1 to 10 million yielded cDNA molecules that totaled roughly 500,000. TCRdb used MiXCR to reprocess the PCR reads, holding one entry per CDR3 protein. Among hundreds of thousands of distinct CDR3 sequences listed, roughly three fifths were seen once.

The rearrangement uses TRBV7-7 and TRBJ2-1; D is perhaps TRBD2 (6 bases). This TCR was recovered from a girl aged 2 to 10 with multiple sclerosis. Sequencing was done on a sample of blood. CDR3 amino acids: CASSLEGTAFGNEQFF. CDR3 bases: TGTGCTAGCAGCTTAGAGGGGACTGCCTTTGGCAATGAGCAGTTCTTC. Complete variable domain (other parts from reference TRBV7-7 and TRBJ2-1): GAGVSQSPRYKVTKRGQDVTLRCDPISSHATLYWYQQALGQGPEFLTYFNYEAQPDKSGLPSDRFSAERPEGSISTLTIQRTEQRDSAMYRCASSLEGTAFGNEQFFGPGTRLTVL.